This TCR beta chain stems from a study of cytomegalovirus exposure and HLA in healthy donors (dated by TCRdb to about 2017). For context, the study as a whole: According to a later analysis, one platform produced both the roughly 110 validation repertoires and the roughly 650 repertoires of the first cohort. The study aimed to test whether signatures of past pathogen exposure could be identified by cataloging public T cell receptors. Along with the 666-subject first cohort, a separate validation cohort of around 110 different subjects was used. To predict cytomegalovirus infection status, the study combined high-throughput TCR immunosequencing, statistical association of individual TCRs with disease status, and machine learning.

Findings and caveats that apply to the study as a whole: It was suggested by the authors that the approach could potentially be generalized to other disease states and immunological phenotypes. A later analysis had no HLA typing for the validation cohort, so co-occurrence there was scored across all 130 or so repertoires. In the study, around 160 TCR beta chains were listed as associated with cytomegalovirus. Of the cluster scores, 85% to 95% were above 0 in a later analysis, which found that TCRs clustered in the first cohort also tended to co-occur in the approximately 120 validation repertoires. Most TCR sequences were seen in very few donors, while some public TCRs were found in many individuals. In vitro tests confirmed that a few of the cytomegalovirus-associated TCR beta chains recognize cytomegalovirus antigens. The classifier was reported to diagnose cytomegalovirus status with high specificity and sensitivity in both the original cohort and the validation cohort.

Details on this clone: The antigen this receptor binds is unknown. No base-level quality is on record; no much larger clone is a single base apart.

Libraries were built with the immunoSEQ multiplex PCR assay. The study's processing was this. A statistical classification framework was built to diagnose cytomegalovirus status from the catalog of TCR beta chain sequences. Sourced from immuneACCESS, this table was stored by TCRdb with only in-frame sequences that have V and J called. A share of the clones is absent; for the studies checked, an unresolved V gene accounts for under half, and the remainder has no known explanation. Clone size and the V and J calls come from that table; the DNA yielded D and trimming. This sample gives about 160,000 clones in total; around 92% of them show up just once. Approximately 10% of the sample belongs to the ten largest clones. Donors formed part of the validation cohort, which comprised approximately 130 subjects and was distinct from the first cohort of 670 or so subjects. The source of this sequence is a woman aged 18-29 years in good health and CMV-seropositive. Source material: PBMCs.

The CDR3: CASSLRGQEAFF. The DNA sequence is TGTGCCAGCAGCTTGCGGGGACAGGAAGCTTTCTTT. The sequence joins TRBV5-4 to TRBJ1-1, and 7 junctional nucleotides match TRBD1. Per the germline V gene (reference sequence), SGHNT is the CDR1 and YYREEE is the CDR2. V ends up 1 base short and J 8 bases short, with an unmatched junction base count of 2. The CDR3 has 12 amino acids, counting the end cysteine and phenylalanine. Solely the CDR3 DNA is kept, with 36 bases framed from the first base.